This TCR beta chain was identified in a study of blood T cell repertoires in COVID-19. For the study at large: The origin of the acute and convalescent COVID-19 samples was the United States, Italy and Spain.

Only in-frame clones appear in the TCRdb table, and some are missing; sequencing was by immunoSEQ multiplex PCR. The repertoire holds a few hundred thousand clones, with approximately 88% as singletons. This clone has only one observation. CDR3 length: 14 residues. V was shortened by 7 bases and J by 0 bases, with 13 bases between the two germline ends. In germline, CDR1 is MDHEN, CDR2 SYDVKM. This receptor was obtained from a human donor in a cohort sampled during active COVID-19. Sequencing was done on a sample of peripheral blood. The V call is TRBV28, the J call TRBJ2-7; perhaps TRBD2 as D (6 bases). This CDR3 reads CASTVAESSYEQYF. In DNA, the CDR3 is TGTGCCAGCACGGTAGCGGAGAGCTCCTACGAGCAGTACTTC.